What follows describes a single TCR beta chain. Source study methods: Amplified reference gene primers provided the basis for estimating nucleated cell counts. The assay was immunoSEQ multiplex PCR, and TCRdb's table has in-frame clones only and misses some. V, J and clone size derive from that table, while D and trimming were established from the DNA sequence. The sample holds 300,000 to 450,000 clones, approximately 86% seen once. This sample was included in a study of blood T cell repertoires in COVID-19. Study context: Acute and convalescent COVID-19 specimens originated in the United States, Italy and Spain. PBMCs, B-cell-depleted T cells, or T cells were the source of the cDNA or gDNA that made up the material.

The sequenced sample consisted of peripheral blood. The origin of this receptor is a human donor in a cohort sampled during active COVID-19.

CDR3 DNA sequence: TGTGCCAGCAGCCACGGGCGCTCCCAGGGAGATACGCAGTATTTT. Its protein product is CASSHGRSQGDTQYF. This rearrangement joins TRBV28 to TRBJ2-3; the D gene is possibly TRBD1 (5 bases). Germline CDR1 and CDR2: MDHEN and SYDVKM. CDR3 size: 15 residues. With 6 bases removed from V and 5 bases from J, the gap between germline ends came to 18 bases.